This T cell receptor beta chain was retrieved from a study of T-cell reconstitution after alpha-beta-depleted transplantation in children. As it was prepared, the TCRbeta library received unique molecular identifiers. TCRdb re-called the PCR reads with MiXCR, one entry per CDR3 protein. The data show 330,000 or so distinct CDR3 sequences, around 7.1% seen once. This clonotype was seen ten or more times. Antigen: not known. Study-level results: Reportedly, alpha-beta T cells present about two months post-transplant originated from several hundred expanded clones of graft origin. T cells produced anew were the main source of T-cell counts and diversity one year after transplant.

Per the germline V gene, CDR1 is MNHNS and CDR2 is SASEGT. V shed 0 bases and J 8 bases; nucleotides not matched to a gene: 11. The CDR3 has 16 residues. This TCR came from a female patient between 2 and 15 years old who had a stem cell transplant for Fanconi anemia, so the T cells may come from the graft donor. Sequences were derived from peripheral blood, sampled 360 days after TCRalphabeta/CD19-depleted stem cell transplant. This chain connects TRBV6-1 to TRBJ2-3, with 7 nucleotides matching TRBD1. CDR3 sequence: CASSEAGDQGVGTQYF. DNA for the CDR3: TGTGCCAGCAGTGAAGCCGGGGACCAGGGGGTAGGTACGCAGTATTTT.